This TCR beta chain comes out of a study of shared clonotypes between healthy human individuals. The ends lost 4 bases at V and 4 bases at J; junction bases unmatched: 9. The CDR3 runs to 15 residues. The germline gives CDR1 MDHEN, CDR2 SYDVKM. Healthy HIV-negative adults with no recent acute infections or vaccinations were recruited as donors. Details on this clone: Its antigen is currently unknown.

Using immunoSEQ multiplex PCR, the repertoire was profiled, and TCRdb retains in-frame clones only, with some absent. The sample has 2.5 million or so clones, around 90% seen once. Study-wide findings and caveats: Across a handful of donors, naive CD4 shared 5% to 6%, naive CD8 under 4%, memory CD4 roughly 2.4%, memory CD8 under 0.5%.

The J gene is TRBJ1-2, the V gene TRBV28; 7 bases fit TRBD1. The TCR was taken from a man younger than 35 in good health. The sample taken for sequencing was naive CD4+ T cells sorted from blood. The subset denotes: CD45RA+ positively selected. CDR3 amino acids: CASSSPPGTAYGYTF. Written as DNA, the CDR3 is TGTGCCAGCAGTTCCCCTCCCGGGACAGCCTATGGCTACACCTTC.